This T cell receptor (beta chain) was sequenced for a study of a mutant IDH1 vaccine in newly diagnosed glioma. Study summary: Vaccination began 4-6 weeks post radiotherapy alone, or with temozolomide cycles. Therapy received beforehand was radiotherapy, temozolomide, or both, with most patients given both.

V gave up 6 bases and J gave up 7 bases; unmatched junction bases: 9. The CDR3 covers 14 residues. From germline, CDR1 is PRHDT and CDR2 FYEKMQ (reference sequence). Produced via immunoSEQ multiplex PCR; TCRdb's table is partial and in-frame only. The sample carries approximately 62,000 clones, around 83% recorded once. About this clone: What it binds is unknown.

Specified time point: week 23, last vaccination. With topical imiquimod, each dose of the vaccine consisted of 300 ug of mutant IDH1 20-mer peptide. Donors had new IDH1-mutant astrocytomas of WHO grade 3 or 4 (ATRX-lost). This chain uses TRBV13 with TRBJ1-5; 7 bases are shared with TRBD1. The sequenced sample was PBMCs, obtained from a glioma patient whose treatment included an IDH1 peptide vaccine. The clonotype comes from a man younger than 40 with glioma. CDR3 residues: CASSQGGALQPQHF. CDR3 DNA sequence: TGTGCCAGCAGTCAGGGGGGGGCGCTGCAGCCCCAGCATTTT.